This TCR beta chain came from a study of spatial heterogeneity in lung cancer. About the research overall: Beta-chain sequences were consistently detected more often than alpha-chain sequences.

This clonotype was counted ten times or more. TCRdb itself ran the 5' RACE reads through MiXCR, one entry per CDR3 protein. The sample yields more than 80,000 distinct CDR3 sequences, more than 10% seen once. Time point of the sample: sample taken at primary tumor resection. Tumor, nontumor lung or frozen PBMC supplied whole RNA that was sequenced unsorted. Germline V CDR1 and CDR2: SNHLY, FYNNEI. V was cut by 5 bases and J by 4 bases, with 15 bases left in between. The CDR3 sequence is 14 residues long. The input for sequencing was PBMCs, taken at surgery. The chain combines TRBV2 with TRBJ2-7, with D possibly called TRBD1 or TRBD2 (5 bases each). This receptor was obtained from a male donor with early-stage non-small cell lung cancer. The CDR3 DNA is TGTGCCAGCAGTCCGGGACGACACATATACGAGCAGTACTTC. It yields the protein CASSPGRHIYEQYF. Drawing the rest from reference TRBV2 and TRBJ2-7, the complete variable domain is EPEVTQTPSHQVTQMGQEVILRCVPISNHLYFYWYRQILGQKVEFLVSFYNNEISEKSEIFDDQFSVERPDGSNFTLKIRSTKLEDSAMYFCASSPGRHIYEQYFGPGTRLTVT.